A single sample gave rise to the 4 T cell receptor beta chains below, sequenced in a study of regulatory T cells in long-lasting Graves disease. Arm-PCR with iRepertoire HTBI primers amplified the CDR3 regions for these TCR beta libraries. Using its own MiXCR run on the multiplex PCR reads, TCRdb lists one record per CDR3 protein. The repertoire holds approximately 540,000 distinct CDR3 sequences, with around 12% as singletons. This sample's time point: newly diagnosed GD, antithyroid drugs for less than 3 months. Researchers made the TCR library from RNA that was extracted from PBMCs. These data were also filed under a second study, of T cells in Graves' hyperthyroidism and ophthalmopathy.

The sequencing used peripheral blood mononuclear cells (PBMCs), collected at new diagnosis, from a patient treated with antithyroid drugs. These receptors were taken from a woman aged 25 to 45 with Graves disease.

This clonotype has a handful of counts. As DNA, the CDR3 is TGCGCCAGCAGCTGGAAGGGACACGGAGATGGCTACACCTTC. It yields the protein CASSWKGHGDGYTF. The gene calls are TRBV5-1 and TRBJ1-2; possible D gene TRBD1, 6 bases. Trimming took 3 bases from V and 6 from J, leaving 15 bases between them. The V gene's germline CDR1 is SGHRS and CDR2 YFSETQ. This CDR3 contains 14 residues.

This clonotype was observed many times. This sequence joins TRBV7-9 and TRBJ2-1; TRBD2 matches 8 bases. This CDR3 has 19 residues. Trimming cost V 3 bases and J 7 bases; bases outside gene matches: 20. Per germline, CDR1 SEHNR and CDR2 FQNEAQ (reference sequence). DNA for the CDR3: TGTGCCAGCAGCTTCTTAGAAGTAACGCGACTAGCGTACGGGAATGAGCAGTTCTTC. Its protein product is CASSFLEVTRLAYGNEQFF.

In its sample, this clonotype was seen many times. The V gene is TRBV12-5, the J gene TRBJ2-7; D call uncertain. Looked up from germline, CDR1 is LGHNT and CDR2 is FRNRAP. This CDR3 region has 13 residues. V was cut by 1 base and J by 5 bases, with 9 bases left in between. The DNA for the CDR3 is TGTGCTAGTGGTTTGGCAATCGACGACGAGCAGTACTTC. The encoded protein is CASGLAIDDEQYF.

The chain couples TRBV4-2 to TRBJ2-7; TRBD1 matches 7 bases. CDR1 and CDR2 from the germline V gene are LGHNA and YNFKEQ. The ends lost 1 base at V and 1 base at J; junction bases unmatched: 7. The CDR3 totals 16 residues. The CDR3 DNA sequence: TGTGCCAGCAGCCAAGCGGTCCGGGACAGTTCCTACGAGCAGTACTTC. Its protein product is CASSQAVRDSSYEQYF.